This T cell receptor (beta chain) was recovered during a study of shared clonotypes between healthy human individuals. Unsorted PBMC DNA was sequenced on ten immunoSEQ deep assay plates. TCRdb's copy holds only in-frame clones and misses some; the assay was immunoSEQ multiplex PCR. Of approximately 460,000 clones detected, 60% to 80% appear once; the ten largest clones hold 12%. In this sample, this clone turned up once. Its target is unknown. Study-wide results and limits: Only blood underwent sampling, and tissue repertoires likely differ.

V was shortened by 5 bases and J by 5 bases, with 16 bases between the two germline ends. Germline V gene sequence: CDR1 MDHEN, CDR2 SYDVKM. The CDR3 runs to 14 residues. Specimen: PBMCs. This chain joins TRBV28 and TRBJ2-7, with a weak D call TRBD2 (5 bases). The sequence came from a woman aged 40 to 50 in good health. Some clones in this sample may be carry-over from other donors' samples. CDR3 nucleotides: TGTGCCAGCAGTGGCCCCCAGCCCGGGAACGAGCAGTACTTC. Translation: CASSGPQPGNEQYF.